This T cell receptor (beta chain) was observed in a study of cytomegalovirus exposure and HLA in healthy donors. General study results and limits: Cytomegalovirus-associated status was assigned to some 180 TCR beta chains. Most TCR sequences were uncommon, yet certain public TCRs appeared in many donors. The TCR clusters that emerged in the first cohort tended, a later analysis found, to co-occur in the 95 to 150 validation repertoires.

This clone was seen a single time. Antigen: not known. Germline CDR1 and CDR2: MGHRA and YSYEKL. V trimming: 4 bases; J trimming: 7 bases; junction bases outside the gene matches: 10. This CDR3 spans 15 amino acids. Sequenced by immunoSEQ multiplex PCR; TCRdb stores in-frame clones only, minus some. The table lists tens of thousands of clones, 90% to 95% of them singletons. The donors belonged to the approximately 120-subject validation cohort, separate from the 666-subject first cohort. This chain joins TRBV4-1 and TRBJ1-2, with 9 nucleotides matching TRBD1. This TCR came from a woman younger than 30 in good health and CMV-seronegative. The sample was PBMCs. Here the CDR3 DNA reads TGCGCCAGCAGCCCAACGACAGGGGGGCTTGGTGGCTACACCTTC. Residues: CASSPTTGGLGGYTF.